The 27 T cell receptor beta chains given below trace back to one sample, sequenced in a study of control samples from healthy donors and cancer patients. Using immunoSEQ multiplex PCR, the repertoire was profiled, and TCRdb retains in-frame clones only, with some absent. The profile shows 150,000 to 200,000 clones, around nine tenths of them singletons. The sequenced sample was blood. These receptors were collected from a man younger than 45 in good health.

The chain recombines TRBV7-8 with TRBJ2-1, with D possibly TRBD1 on 6 matching bases. The CDR3 spans 17 residues. Deletions cut 2 bases from V and 6 bases from J, with 20 bases between. CDR1 and CDR2 from the germline V gene are SGHVS and FQNEAQ. The CDR3 nucleotides read TGTGCCAGCAGCTTAAGGTCATGGTCAGGGGTCGTCAATGAGCAGTTCTTC. Translation: CASSLRSWSGVVNEQFF. Complete variable domain (other parts from reference TRBV7-8 and TRBJ2-1): GAGVSQSPRYKVAKRGQDVALRCDPISGHVSLFWYQQALGQGPEFLTYFQNEAQLDKSGLPSDRFFAERPEGSVSTLKIQRTQQEDSAVYLCASSLRSWSGVVNEQFFGPGTRLTVL.

The V gene is TRBV5-4, the J gene TRBJ2-2; 7 nucleotides align to TRBD1. The CDR3 consists of 13 residues. J gave up 8 bases and V 3 bases, and 4 bases lay outside the gene matches. Germline V gene lookup returns CDR1 SGHNT and CDR2 YYREEE (reference sequence). The CDR3 DNA reads as TGTGCCAGCAGCTCGACAGGGAGAGGGGAGCTGTTTTTT. Protein: CASSSTGRGELFF.

A single count supports this clone. The chain carries TRBV27 and TRBJ2-1; 10 bases are a match to TRBD1. Germline CDR1 and CDR2: MNHEY and SMNVEV (reference sequence). The trim removed 7 bases at V and 7 bases at J, leaving 7 bases unmatched. This CDR3 is 14 amino acids long. The chain's CDR3 is CASTRTGGFNEQFF. Here the CDR3 DNA reads TGTGCCAGCACGAGGACAGGGGGATTTAATGAGCAGTTCTTC.

The genes are TRBV19 and TRBJ1-2; TRBD1 aligns across 8 bases. V shed 5 bases and J 7 bases; nucleotides not matched to a gene: 6. This CDR3 is built from 13 residues. Per the germline V gene, CDR1 is LNHDA and CDR2 is SQIVND (reference sequence). CDR3 in DNA: TGTGCCAGTAGTCCGGACAGGGCGGGTGGCTACACCTTC. As protein: CASSPDRAGGYTF.

This chain uses TRBV5-1 with TRBJ2-1; 13 bases match TRBD2. The trim removed 5 bases at V and 6 bases at J, leaving 14 bases unmatched. The V gene's germline CDR1 is SGHRS and CDR2 YFSETQ. This CDR3 comprises 18 residues. As DNA, the CDR3 is TGCGCCAGCAGACTCGGGACTAGCGGGACGGTAGGCCTCAATGAGCAGTTCTTC. Protein sequence: CASRLGTSGTVGLNEQFF.

The chain links TRBV5-5 to TRBJ2-2, with unresolved D. This CDR3 spans 12 amino acids. Germline loops: CDR1 SGHKS, CDR2 YYEKEE (reference sequence). Trimming left V 0 bases short and J 7 bases short, with 4 bases between. The CDR3 coding sequence is TGTGCCAGCAGCTTGGTCATCGGGGAGCTGTTTTTT. The encoded protein is CASSLVIGELFF.

This clone was observed once. The rearrangement uses TRBV7-2 and TRBJ2-1; either TRBD1 or TRBD2 may supply D (5 bases each). Trimming removed 6 bases from V and 8 bases from J, with 17 bases in between. The CDR3 consists of 14 residues. In germline, CDR1 is SGHTA, CDR2 FQGNSA. CDR3: CASRRTGPRDEQFF. The CDR3 DNA reads TGTGCCAGCAGACGGACTGGTCCCAGGGATGAGCAGTTCTTC. Based on the CDR3 plus reference TRBV7-2 and TRBJ2-1, the full variable domain is GAGVSQSPSNKVTEKGKDVELRCDPISGHTALYWYRQSLGQGLEFLIYFQGNSAPDKSGLPSDRFSAERTGGSVSTLTIQRTQQEDSAVYLCASRRTGPRDEQFFGPGTRLTVL.

V usage is TRBV11-2 and J usage is TRBJ2-7; D remains unclear. Per germline, CDR1 SGHAT and CDR2 FQNNGV. Deletions cut 5 bases from V and 2 bases from J, with 10 bases between. This CDR3 contains 13 residues. CDR3 in DNA: TGTGCCAGCAGCGGAAAGCCCGCCTACGAGCAGTACTTC. Translated: CASSGKPAYEQYF. The whole variable domain, remainder taken from reference TRBV11-2 and TRBJ2-7, is EAGVAQSPRYKIIEKRQSVAFWCNPISGHATLYWYQQILGQGPKLLIQFQNNGVVDDSQLPKDRFSAERLKGVDSTLKIQPAKLEDSAVYLCASSGKPAYEQYFGPGTRLTVT.

This rearrangement joins TRBV2 to TRBJ2-1, with TRBD1 matching 7 bases. The V and J ends lost 0 bases and 4 bases, in that order; junction bases with no gene match: 15. This CDR3 has 19 residues. Germline CDR1 is SNHLY and CDR2 is FYNNEI. CDR3 sequence (DNA): TGTGCCAGCAGTGAAGCGTCTTCCGGGACAGACTCCAAGTACAATGAGCAGTTCTTC. Amino acid sequence: CASSEASSGTDSKYNEQFF.

The chain carries TRBV7-2 and TRBJ1-4; D not certain. There are 13 residues in the CDR3. Per germline, CDR1 SGHTA and CDR2 FQGNSA. V was cut by 3 bases and J by 8 bases, with 10 bases left in between. The DNA for the CDR3 is TGTGCCAGCAGCTTTGAATTTGGGGAAAAACTGTTTTTT. Translating it yields CASSFEFGEKLFF.

The chain is built from TRBV4-1 and TRBJ2-5; D may correspond to TRBD1 or TRBD2 (6 bases each). Germline V gene sequence: CDR1 MGHRA, CDR2 YSYEKL. CDR3 length: 15 residues. Trimming took off 0 bases at V and 7 bases at J, with 15 bases between the two ends. The CDR3 is CASSQDQSGAGTQYF. The DNA for the CDR3 is TGCGCCAGCAGCCAAGATCAATCGGGGGCCGGGACCCAGTACTTC.

A single count supports this clone. This chain uses TRBV5-1 with TRBJ2-7, with D perhaps TRBD2 (7 bases). CDR1 SGHRS and CDR2 YFSETQ come from the germline V gene. The V end lost 0 bases, the J end lost 2 bases, and 12 bases lay between the germline ends. The length of the CDR3 is 15 residues. The CDR3 reads CASSLEAGHTYEQYF. The CDR3 nucleotides are TGCGCCAGCAGCTTGGAAGCGGGACACACCTACGAGCAGTACTTC.

The rearrangement links TRBV19 to TRBJ2-6; TRBD1 matches at 7 bases. The CDR3 spans 14 residues. Germline V gene sequence: CDR1 LNHDA, CDR2 SQIVND (reference sequence). After removal of 7 bases from V and 1 base from J, the junction contained 1 base not matched to a gene. The CDR3 reads CASTTGSGANVLTF. DNA of the CDR3: TGTGCCAGTACGACAGGGTCTGGGGCCAACGTCCTGACTTTC.

This sequence joins TRBV6-5 and TRBJ2-5; D unresolved. Germline loops: CDR1 MNHEY, CDR2 SVGAGI. The CDR3 sequence is 16 residues long. Trimming cost V 0 bases and J 5 bases, with 16 bases left between them. The CDR3 DNA is TGTGCCAGCAGTTACTCCGATTTAAGGGCTGTGGAGACCCAGTACTTC. It codes for CASSYSDLRAVETQYF.

The rearrangement links TRBV3-1 (or the pseudogene TRBV3-2) to TRBJ2-2; 8 nucleotides align to TRBD2. V lost 3 bases, J lost 8 bases, and 11 bases stayed unmatched. This CDR3 is 16 amino acids long. The germline V gene has CDR1 LGHDT and CDR2 YNNKEL (reference sequence). The CDR3 spells CASSHERGTHGGELFF. As DNA, the CDR3 is TGTGCCAGCAGCCACGAGCGGGGGACCCACGGTGGGGAGCTGTTTTTT.

This clone has just a few counts. V is TRBV7-8 and J is TRBJ2-3, with D maybe TRBD2 (7 bases). The CDR3 has 17 amino acids. Trimming shortened V by 1 base and J by 3 bases, and 17 bases separated the two germline ends. Germline lookup yields CDR1 SGHVS and CDR2 FQNEAQ. CDR3 sequence: CASSLVARGRSTDTQYF. The CDR3 region has the DNA TGTGCCAGCAGCTTAGTCGCGCGGGGGCGTTCGACAGATACGCAGTATTTT.

The V and J genes are TRBV5-8 and TRBJ1-2; TRBD1 agrees at 8 bases. Losses at the gene ends were 7 bases for V and 4 bases for J; bases not matched to a gene: 3. The germline CDR1 and CDR2 sequences are SGHTS and YDEGEE. This CDR3 spans 12 amino acids. This CDR3 reads CASEGQVYGYTF. The CDR3 DNA follows: TGTGCCAGCGAGGGACAGGTCTATGGCTACACCTTC. Combining the CDR3 with reference TRBV5-8 and TRBJ1-2 gives the whole variable domain EAGVTQSPTHLIKTRGQQATLRCSPISGHTSVYWYQQALGLGLQFLLWYDEGEERNRGNFPPRFSGRQFPNYSSELNVNALELEDSALYLCASEGQVYGYTFGSGTRLTVV.

The CDR3 protein is CASSLQKDTQYF. The CDR3 coding sequence is TGTGCCAGCAGCTTACAGAAAGATACGCAGTATTTT. The chain uses TRBV7-9 and TRBJ2-3; D call uncertain. This CDR3 is 12 amino acids long. Per germline, CDR1 SEHNR and CDR2 FQNEAQ (reference sequence). The germline V and J ends were trimmed by 2 bases and 5 bases, with 5 bases remaining between them. The full variable domain, rest sourced from reference TRBV7-9 and TRBJ2-3, is DTGVSQNPRHKITKRGQNVTFRCDPISEHNRLYWYRQTLGQGPEFLTYFQNEAQLEKSRLLSDRFSAERPKGSFSTLEIQRTEQGDSAMYLCASSLQKDTQYFGPGTRLTVL.

This clone was detected once. The rearrangement uses TRBV27 and TRBJ2-2; D is perhaps TRBD1 (6 bases). The germline V and J ends were trimmed by 8 bases and 1 base, with 11 bases remaining between them. The germline gives CDR1 MNHEY, CDR2 SMNVEV (reference sequence). This CDR3 contains 14 residues. CDR3 loop: CASRKGQNTGELFF. The CDR3 nucleotides are TGTGCCAGCCGGAAGGGACAGAACACCGGGGAGCTGTTTTTT.

The rearrangement joins TRBV14 to TRBJ2-1; unclear D gene. The germline V gene encodes CDR1 SGHDN and CDR2 FVKESK. The CDR3 extends over 14 amino acids. Between the trimmed V and J ends, which lost 5 bases and 0 bases, there was a span of 8 bases. CDR3 bases: TGTGCCAGCAGCGTTATTAGCTCCTACAATGAGCAGTTCTTC. Translation gives CASSVISSYNEQFF.

This clone was recorded only once. The V gene is TRBV29-1, the J gene TRBJ1-1, with D possibly TRBD1 on 5 matching bases. The germline V and J ends were trimmed by 5 bases and 5 bases, with 18 bases remaining between them. The CDR3 is 14 amino acids. The germline CDR1 and CDR2 sequences are SQVTM and ANQGSEA. The CDR3 nucleotides read TGCAGCGTTTTTCTGGCAGGGCTGGGGACTGAAGCTTTCTTT. Translated: CSVFLAGLGTEAFF.

A single count supports this clone. The J gene is TRBJ2-7, the V gene TRBV5-5; 11 bases map to TRBD1. Germline lookup yields CDR1 SGHKS and CDR2 YYEKEE (reference sequence). The CDR3 contains 14 residues. Trimming at V came to 0 bases and at J to 6 bases, leaving 2 bases not matched to a gene. The CDR3 protein is CASSLGTGGIEQYF. CDR3 nucleotide sequence: TGTGCCAGCAGCTTGGGGACAGGGGGCATCGAGCAGTACTTC. Variable domain in full (rest from reference TRBV5-5 and TRBJ2-7): DAGVTQSPTHLIKTRGQQVTLRCSPISGHKSVSWYQQVLGQGPQFIFQYYEKEERGRGNFPDRFSARQFPNYSSELNVNALLLGDSALYLCASSLGTGGIEQYFGPGTRLTVT.

The chain joins TRBV27 to TRBJ1-5; 10 bases line up with TRBD1. CDR3 length equals 13 residues. Germline CDR1 reads MNHEY; CDR2 reads SMNVEV (reference sequence). V lost 4 bases to trimming and J lost 9 bases; unmatched junction nucleotides: 3. CDR3 sequence reads: CASSWDRGSPQHF. CDR3 nucleotides: TGTGCCAGCAGTTGGGACAGGGGATCGCCCCAGCATTTT.

The chain recombines TRBV25-1 with TRBJ2-6; D call uncertain. CDR3 length: 16 amino acids. Per the germline V gene, CDR1 is MGHDK and CDR2 is SYGVNS. Trimming took off 6 bases at V and 1 base at J, with 13 bases between the two ends. The CDR3 sequence is CASSPPALSGANVLTF. Here the CDR3 DNA reads TGTGCCAGCAGCCCCCCCGCCCTATCTGGGGCCAACGTCCTGACTTTC.

The genes are TRBV2 and TRBJ2-7, with D perhaps matching TRBD2 (5 bases). This CDR3 spans 14 amino acids. V was clipped by 4 bases and J by 1 base, with 11 bases between them. CDR1 SNHLY and CDR2 FYNNEI come from the germline V gene. This CDR3 is CASSAATGSYEQYF. The CDR3, as DNA: TGTGCCAGCAGTGCCGCGACGGGATCCTACGAGCAGTACTTC.

The rearrangement joins TRBV19 to TRBJ2-3; D is possibly TRBD1 (5 bases). The CDR3 length is 14 residues. Germline assignment: CDR1 LNHDA and CDR2 SQIVND (reference sequence). The V end was cut by 3 bases, the J end by 4 bases, with 11 bases between. The CDR3: CASSISTAADTQYF. The CDR3 DNA follows: TGTGCCAGTAGTATCTCGACAGCTGCAGATACGCAGTATTTT.

This sequence joins TRBV9 and TRBJ1-3; no clear D. The CDR3 loop spans 15 amino acids. Germline CDR1 and CDR2: SGDLS and YYNGEE. Trimming shortened V by 7 bases and J by 0 bases, and 14 bases separated the two germline ends. Written as DNA, the CDR3 is TGTGCCAGCGCGGGGTCCTTATTCTCTGGAAACACCATATATTTT. This sequence encodes CASAGSLFSGNTIYF.